These 15 T cell receptor beta chains originate from one sample sequenced in a study of blood T cell repertoires in COVID-19. Assay: immunoSEQ multiplex PCR; the TCRdb copy retains only in-frame clones and omits some. This sample carries 300,000 to 400,000 clones, around 91% of them seen once, and the ten largest clones take 2.5% to 4%. Material: peripheral blood. These receptors originate from a young woman who had recovered from COVID-19.

The chain employs TRBV19 and TRBJ1-5; no clear D. V gave up 2 bases and J gave up 7 bases, with 6 bases separating them. Germline loops: CDR1 LNHDA, CDR2 SQIVND (reference sequence). This CDR3 spans 12 amino acids. CDR3 residues: CASSIQYQPQHF. CDR3 DNA: TGTGCCAGTAGTATACAGTACCAGCCCCAGCATTTT.

There are a few counts of this clone. The chain recombines TRBV21-1 with TRBJ2-1; the D call of TRBD1 is as the table states it, not checked on the DNA. TRBV21-1 has pseudogene status. The CDR3 extends over 16 amino acids. This CDR3 reads CASSPLWGCSYNEQFF. The CDR3 DNA sequence: TGTGCCAGCAGCCCCCTATGGGGCTGCTCCTACAATGAGCAGTTCTTC.

The chain recombines TRBV2 with TRBJ2-1; maybe TRBD2 (5 bases). The CDR3 totals 12 residues. Germline-derived CDR1 and CDR2 are SNHLY and FYNNEI. V lost 7 bases and J lost 10, with 14 bases in between. DNA of the CDR3: TGTGCCAGCACCCGGGGTCGCGGGGAGCAGTTCTTC. Its translation is CASTRGRGEQFF.

The gene calls are TRBV11-3 and TRBJ2-3; D is unclear. Germline values: CDR1 SGHNT, CDR2 YENEEA. CDR3 length equals 16 residues. V was pared by 7 bases and J by 3 bases, with 20 bases between. In DNA, the CDR3 is TGTGCCAGCAACTCAAGAAGCTCCAGGTCGACAGATACGCAGTATTTT. Its protein product is CASNSRSSRSTDTQYF.

This sequence joins TRBV11-3 and TRBJ2-1; TRBD2 matches 7 bases. The germline CDR1 and CDR2 sequences are SGHNT and YENEEA. This CDR3 comprises 16 residues. V lost 2 bases and J lost 1; bases outside the gene matches: 5. The DNA for the CDR3 is TGTGCCAGCAGCTTAAGGGCGGGAGCGTCCTACAATGAGCAGTTCTTC. Translating gives CASSLRAGASYNEQFF.

The V call is TRBV5-6, the J call TRBJ1-2, with a tentative D call TRBD1 (5 bases). Germline CDR1 SGHDT, CDR2 YYEEEE. CDR3 length: 14 amino acids. V lost 3 bases, J lost 5 bases, and 14 bases lay in between. CDR3 nucleotide sequence: TGTGCCAGCAGCTCGAGCGGGGGGGAATATGGCTACACCTTC. Amino acid sequence: CASSSSGGEYGYTF.

This sequence joins TRBV15 and TRBJ1-1, with D maybe TRBD1 (5 bases). The V gene's germline CDR1 is LNHNV and CDR2 YYDKDF (reference sequence). The CDR3 runs 13 residues. Deletions cut 5 bases from V and 6 bases from J, with 13 bases between. CDR3 coding DNA: TGTGCCACCAGCGGGTTCCAGGGTTCTGAAGCTTTCTTT. This translates into CATSGFQGSEAFF.

The genes are TRBV7-2 and TRBJ2-1, with 9 positions matching TRBD2. The CDR3 loop spans 16 amino acids. Germline CDR1 is SGHTA and CDR2 is FQGNSA. Trimming removed 2 bases from V and 4 bases from J; junction bases left unmatched: 6. The CDR3 nucleotides read TGTGCCAGCAGCTTATTCACTAGCGGGTTGTACAATGAGCAGTTCTTC. Encoded protein: CASSLFTSGLYNEQFF.

The chain links TRBV13 to TRBJ1-1, with TRBD1 identical over 12 bases. Unmatched junction bases numbered 7, after V lost 4 bases and J lost 4 bases. Germline loops: CDR1 PRHDT, CDR2 FYEKMQ (reference sequence). CDR3 length: 16 residues. The CDR3 DNA reads TGTGCCAGCAGCTACCGGGACAGGGGGCCGTTCACTGAAGCTTTCTTT. Its translation: CASSYRDRGPFTEAFF.

This sequence joins TRBV5-6 and TRBJ2-2, with a possible D match to TRBD1 (6 bases). Germline V gene sequence: CDR1 SGHDT, CDR2 YYEEEE. V was cut by 1 base and J by 5 bases, with 12 bases left in between. The CDR3 loop spans 15 amino acids. The CDR3 DNA sequence: TGTGCCAGCAGCTTGTCGGACAGTTATACCGGGGAGCTGTTTTTT. Translated, it gives CASSLSDSYTGELFF.

The V gene is TRBV11-3, the J gene TRBJ2-5; 9 bases line up with TRBD2. The germline CDR1 and CDR2 sequences are SGHNT and YENEEA. The CDR3 covers 18 residues. V dropped 5 bases and J dropped 2; count of bases not matched to a gene: 15. The CDR3 DNA reads TGTGCCAGCAGCCACCCGGGACTAGCCTCCCCGACTCAAGAGACCCAGTACTTC. Translating it yields CASSHPGLASPTQETQYF.

The chain combines TRBV2 with TRBJ2-4, with 9 bases matching TRBD1. In germline, CDR1 is SNHLY, CDR2 FYNNEI. There are 20 residues in the CDR3. Trimming removed 0 bases from V and 1 base from J; junction bases left unmatched: 13. The chain's CDR3 is CASSEAGDREGEGAKNIQYF. The CDR3 DNA reads TGTGCCAGCAGTGAAGCCGGGGACAGGGAGGGTGAAGGGGCCAAAAACATTCAGTACTTC.

This chain joins TRBV14 and TRBJ2-5; the D is unclear. CDR3 length equals 13 residues. The germline V and J ends were trimmed by 1 base and 7 bases, with 10 bases remaining between them. The germline V gene has CDR1 SGHDN and CDR2 FVKESK. As DNA, the CDR3 is TGTGCCAGCAGCCAAGGGTCCTATCGGACCCAGTACTTC. It encodes CASSQGSYRTQYF.

V usage is TRBV4-1 and J usage is TRBJ2-2; possible D gene TRBD2, 6 bases. Per germline, CDR1 MGHRA and CDR2 YSYEKL. Between the trimmed V and J ends, which lost 0 bases and 0 bases, there was a span of 17 bases. The CDR3 is 19 residues long. CDR3 loop: CASSQDRVLAPANTGELFF. The CDR3 nucleotides are TGCGCCAGCAGCCAAGATCGGGTACTAGCCCCTGCGAACACCGGGGAGCTGTTTTTT.

The chain employs TRBV7-6 and TRBJ2-2; no firm D call. CDR1 and CDR2 from the germline V gene are SGHVS and FNYEAQ. CDR3 size: 13 residues. V lost 3 bases and J 6 bases, leaving 8 bases between the germline ends. The CDR3 loop is CASSFGEAGELFF. The CDR3 nucleotides are TGTGCCAGCAGCTTCGGAGAAGCCGGGGAGCTGTTTTTT.